This passage covers 30 T cell receptor beta chains from one sample sequenced in a study of identical twins. TCRdb re-analysed the 5' RACE reads in MiXCR, keeping a single row per CDR3 protein. The repertoire includes roughly 240,000 distinct CDR3 sequences, 6% to 8.5% of them detected once, and about 5.8% sits in the top ten. The sample was also reused in another study, on yellow fever vaccine responses in identical twins.

The sequencing input was CD8+ T cells sorted from blood. These receptors were collected from a woman younger than 30 in good health.

V gene TRBV11-3 combines with J gene TRBJ2-7, with TRBD2 matching 8 bases. V shed 5 bases and J 3 bases; nucleotides not matched to a gene: 9. This CDR3 has 15 amino acids. Germline V CDR1 and CDR2: SGHNT, YENEEA. CDR3 sequence reads: CASSSRAGEVYEQYF. CDR3 in DNA: TGTGCCAGCAGCAGTAGAGCGGGAGAAGTCTACGAGCAGTACTTC.

Only a few counts were recorded for this clonotype. The chain has TRBV12-5 and TRBJ2-2; D possibly corresponds to TRBD2 (5 bases). The CDR3 totals 19 residues. Germline CDR1 and CDR2: LGHNT and FRNRAP. The V end lost 7 bases, the J end lost 3 bases, and 27 bases lay between the germline ends. CDR3 in DNA: TGTGCTAGTGACATAGAGGAGGCCCCCCAATCGTCCGACACCGGGGAGCTGTTTTTT. Encoded protein: CASDIEEAPQSSDTGELFF.

This CDR3 reads CASSELAGGPNTGELFF. The CDR3 DNA is TGTGCCAGCAGTGAACTAGCGGGGGGGCCGAACACCGGGGAGCTGTTTTTT. The chain uses TRBV6-4 and TRBJ2-2, with 13 bases aligning to TRBD2. Germline V gene sequence: CDR1 MRHNA, CDR2 SNTAGT. The CDR3 runs to 17 residues. Unmatched junction bases numbered 1, after V lost 3 bases and J lost 0 bases.

Only a few counts were recorded for this clonotype. V and J are TRBV29-1 and TRBJ2-5; 7 bases line up with TRBD1. Germline V CDR1 and CDR2: SQVTM, ANQGSEA. The V and J ends lost 5 bases and 4 bases, in that order; junction bases with no gene match: 7. The CDR3 spans 13 residues. The CDR3 region has the DNA TGCAGCGTTACAGGACAGGTCGGAGAGACCCAGTACTTC. Protein: CSVTGQVGETQYF.

In its sample, this clonotype was seen a few times. The V call is TRBV20-1, the J call TRBJ2-3, with D uncertain. V was cut by 0 bases and J by 4 bases, with 17 bases left in between. Germline V gives CDR1 DFQATT, CDR2 SNEGSKA (reference sequence). The CDR3 covers 16 residues. CDR3 region: CSARDLAIQSPDTQYF. The CDR3 DNA sequence: TGCAGTGCTAGAGATCTGGCTATCCAATCTCCAGATACGCAGTATTTT.

This clonotype was picked up many times. The rearrangement links TRBV7-9 to TRBJ2-1; D gene ambiguous. Germline loops: CDR1 SEHNR, CDR2 FQNEAQ (reference sequence). V dropped 8 bases and J dropped 6 bases, with 14 bases sitting between them. There are 13 residues in the CDR3. The CDR3: CASQERTGNEQFF. CDR3 coding DNA: TGTGCCAGCCAAGAAAGAACCGGCAATGAGCAGTTCTTC.

This clonotype occurred many times. This chain joins TRBV4-2 and TRBJ1-5; D is unclear. CDR1 LGHNA and CDR2 YNFKEQ come from the germline V gene. The ends were cut back, 0 bases at V and 6 bases at J, with 18 bases in the middle. This CDR3 comprises 17 residues. CDR3 region: CASSQDTFGGASQPQHF. The CDR3 bases are TGTGCCAGCAGCCAAGATACATTCGGTGGCGCAAGTCAGCCCCAGCATTTT.

This clonotype was found many times. The genes are TRBV9 and TRBJ2-1; either TRBD1 or TRBD2 may supply D (5 bases each). This CDR3 spans 17 amino acids. Germline CDR1 SGDLS, CDR2 YYNGEE. The V gene lost 0 bases and the J gene lost 1 base, with 14 bases spanning the gap. The CDR3 is CASSVVWDPLSYNEQFF. CDR3 nucleotides: TGTGCCAGCAGCGTAGTTTGGGACCCACTATCCTACAATGAGCAGTTCTTC.

CDR3: CASSDYRGLNNEQFF. The CDR3 DNA follows: TGTGCCAGCAGTGACTACAGGGGGCTTAACAATGAGCAGTTCTTC. This sequence joins TRBV2 and TRBJ2-1, with TRBD1 matching over 9 bases. Germline V lookup: CDR1 SNHLY, CDR2 FYNNEI. CDR3 size: 15 residues. With V trimmed by 3 bases and J by 5 bases, 5 bases remained unmatched.

The chain joins TRBV24-1 to TRBJ1-5; D not resolved. Germline V CDR1 and CDR2: KGHDR, SFDVKD. This CDR3 has 16 residues. V shed 1 base and J shed 7 bases, with 16 bases lying between them. CDR3 coding DNA: TGTGCCACCAGTGATTTCCGCCATCGGTTTGGACAGCCCCAGCATTTT. It specifies CATSDFRHRFGQPQHF.

CDR3 in amino acids: CASSLFRVPMSSYEQYV. The DNA of the CDR3 is TGCGCCAGCAGCTTGTTCAGGGTGCCTATGAGCTCCTACGAGCAGTACGTC. The chain combines TRBV5-1 with TRBJ2-7, with D perhaps TRBD1 (5 bases). The length of the CDR3 is 17 residues. V shed 1 base and J shed 0 bases, with 17 bases lying between them. The V gene's germline CDR1 is SGHRS and CDR2 YFSETQ.

This chain joins TRBV7-9 and TRBJ1-4; D remains ambiguous. This CDR3 comprises 15 residues. The V and J ends lost 2 bases and 2 bases respectively, with 9 bases between them. Per germline, CDR1 SEHNR and CDR2 FQNEAQ (reference sequence). CDR3 sequence: CASSLMGPTNEKLFF. As DNA, the CDR3 is TGTGCCAGCAGCTTAATGGGCCCGACTAATGAAAAACTGTTTTTT.

This clonotype was seen more than once but under ten times. The V call is TRBV20-1, the J call TRBJ2-1; 10 bases match TRBD2. With V trimmed by 6 bases and J by 8 bases, 10 bases remained unmatched. This CDR3 spans 14 amino acids. Germline V CDR1 and CDR2: DFQATT, SNEGSKA (reference sequence). In nucleotides, the CDR3 is TGCAGTGCAGCTAGCGGGAGAGGTTTGGATGAGCAGTTCTTC. This codes for CSAASGRGLDEQFF.

The V call is TRBV6-1, the J call TRBJ2-1; D remains unclear. The V gene lost 6 bases and the J gene lost 9 bases, with 18 bases spanning the gap. The CDR3 loop spans 14 amino acids. In germline, CDR1 is MNHNS, CDR2 SASEGT. The CDR3 nucleotides read TGTGCCAGCAGACCCGACCCTTACCAGGCTGAGCAGTTCTTC. This encodes CASRPDPYQAEQFF.

This clonotype was counted between two and nine times. The rearrangement links TRBV7-9 to TRBJ2-7, with a weak D call TRBD1 (5 bases). This CDR3 has 12 amino acids. V was shortened by 6 bases and J by 6 bases, with 12 bases between the two germline ends. In germline, CDR1 is SEHNR, CDR2 FQNEAQ (reference sequence). CDR3 nucleotide sequence: TGTGCCAGCAGATCTGACAGTCTCGAGCAGTACTTC. Protein: CASRSDSLEQYF.

The chain couples TRBV5-4 to TRBJ2-3; D is uncertain. Germline assignment: CDR1 SGHNT and CDR2 YYREEE (reference sequence). With 1 base removed from V and 4 bases from J, the gap between germline ends came to 7 bases. This CDR3 contains 13 residues. The CDR3 here is CASSLIGSDTQYF. CDR3 sequence (DNA): TGTGCCAGCAGCTTGATCGGGTCAGATACGCAGTATTTT.

This clonotype was found a few times. This chain connects TRBV15 to TRBJ2-5, with D perhaps matching TRBD1 or TRBD2 (5 bases each). The CDR3 sequence is 15 residues long. The V end lost 0 bases, the J end lost 0 bases, and 8 bases lay between the germline ends. Per germline, CDR1 LNHNV and CDR2 YYDKDF (reference sequence). CDR3 protein: CATSRDGGNQETQYF. The CDR3 nucleotides read TGTGCCACCAGCAGAGATGGGGGAAACCAAGAGACCCAGTACTTC.

Ten or more counts support this clonotype. The J gene is TRBJ2-1, the V gene TRBV7-9; perhaps D is TRBD1 or TRBD2 (5 bases each). Trimming took 7 bases from V and 5 from J, leaving 15 bases between them. The germline V gene encodes CDR1 SEHNR and CDR2 FQNEAQ (reference sequence). The CDR3 contains 14 residues. CDR3 protein: CASNGDAPDNEQFF. The CDR3 DNA is TGTGCCAGCAATGGGGACGCCCCTGACAATGAGCAGTTCTTC.

This chain links TRBV27 with TRBJ2-3; possible D gene TRBD1, 5 bases. CDR3 length equals 14 residues. V was clipped by 10 bases and J by 0 bases, with 14 bases between them. The germline V gene has CDR1 MNHEY and CDR2 SMNVEV (reference sequence). This CDR3 reads CATQPGLSTDTQYF. The DNA of the CDR3 is TGTGCCACACAGCCAGGGCTCAGCACAGATACGCAGTATTTT.

The gene calls are TRBV4-2 and TRBJ2-1; D call uncertain. CDR1 is LGHNA, CDR2 YNFKEQ, per germline. This CDR3 spans 18 amino acids. V dropped 0 bases and J dropped 8 bases, with 23 bases sitting between them. The CDR3 DNA follows: TGTGCCAGCAGCCAAGATTCGCGGTTCGGGCGGCCCAGCGATGAGCAGTTCTTC. Protein sequence: CASSQDSRFGRPSDEQFF.

This chain uses TRBV9 with TRBJ2-7, with D unclear. V dropped 0 bases and J dropped 3 bases, with 7 bases sitting between them. The CDR3 is made up of 13 amino acids. Germline V gene sequence: CDR1 SGDLS, CDR2 YYNGEE. CDR3 in amino acids: CASSVGVGYEQYF. DNA for the CDR3: TGTGCCAGCAGCGTAGGGGTCGGCTACGAGCAGTACTTC.

V usage is TRBV20-1 and J usage is TRBJ2-7, with 10 positions matching TRBD2. The CDR3 sequence is 16 residues long. V was pared by 0 bases and J by 7 bases, with 12 bases of the junction left unmatched. CDR1 is DFQATT, CDR2 SNEGSKA, per germline (reference sequence). CDR3 coding DNA: TGCAGTGCTAGAGATTCGTCCGGACTAGCGGTGTTTGAGCAGTACTTC. Translating gives CSARDSSGLAVFEQYF.

This clonotype was seen more than once but under ten times. The gene calls are TRBV5-1 and TRBJ2-5; TRBD2 aligns across 8 bases. CDR3 length equals 16 residues. V gave up 0 bases and J gave up 4 bases; unmatched junction bases: 8. Germline assignment: CDR1 SGHRS and CDR2 YFSETQ. The CDR3: CASSLEAGDVGETQYF. CDR3 coding DNA: TGCGCCAGCAGCTTGGAAGCGGGGGATGTTGGAGAGACCCAGTACTTC.

This clonotype was picked up a small number of times. The V gene is TRBV13, the J gene TRBJ2-1; tentatively, D is TRBD1 (5 bases). The CDR3 spans 15 residues. V was trimmed by 4 bases and J by 4 bases, leaving 14 bases between them. Germline CDR1 reads PRHDT; CDR2 reads FYEKMQ (reference sequence). The CDR3 DNA reads as TGTGCCAGCAGCTCGGACACCTTGAATTACAATGAGCAGTTCTTC. Protein product: CASSSDTLNYNEQFF.

This clonotype was detected only a few times. V is TRBV5-1 and J is TRBJ2-3, with 7 positions matching TRBD1. The germline CDR1 and CDR2 sequences are SGHRS and YFSETQ. The CDR3 consists of 17 residues. Losses at the gene ends were 0 bases for V and 2 bases for J; bases not matched to a gene: 9. The CDR3: CASSLEGQMGITDTQYF. CDR3 bases: TGCGCCAGCAGCTTGGAGGGACAGATGGGGATCACAGATACGCAGTATTTT.

This clonotype was observed at least ten times. As DNA, the CDR3 is TGTGCCAGCAGCTTACTGACGGAGGGGGGCAATGAGCAGTTCTTC. It yields the protein CASSLLTEGGNEQFF. The chain couples TRBV7-9 to TRBJ2-1; perhaps D is TRBD1 or TRBD2 (6 bases each). The V and J ends lost 2 bases and 6 bases respectively, with 14 bases between them. The CDR3 totals 15 residues. Germline V gene data show CDR1 as SEHNR and CDR2 as FQNEAQ (reference sequence).

In this sample, this clonotype turned up a few times. The CDR3 DNA is TGCAGTGCTAGTAGATGGACTAGCGGGGACTACAATGAGCAGTTCTTC. It codes for CSASRWTSGDYNEQFF. The V gene is TRBV20-1, the J gene TRBJ2-1; 12 nucleotides match TRBD2. The germline CDR1 and CDR2 sequences are DFQATT and SNEGSKA (reference sequence). V dropped 3 bases and J dropped 3; count of bases not matched to a gene: 6. This CDR3 contains 16 residues.

The V gene is TRBV6-4, the J gene TRBJ2-3, with TRBD2 identical over 8 bases. V lost 4 bases and J lost 1; bases outside the gene matches: 13. The CDR3 runs 18 residues. The germline V gene encodes CDR1 MRHNA and CDR2 SNTAGT. This CDR3 reads CASSARLAGSSCTDTQYF. The CDR3 bases are TGTGCCAGCAGTGCCCGCCTAGCGGGTTCCTCCTGCACAGATACGCAGTATTTT.

This clonotype showed up many times. The chain employs TRBV29-1 and TRBJ1-6; perhaps TRBD1 as D (6 bases). Germline V lookup: CDR1 SQVTM, CDR2 ANQGSEA. With 3 bases removed from V and 7 bases from J, the gap between germline ends came to 25 bases. The CDR3 is made up of 18 amino acids. CDR3 sequence reads: CSVDDYTNRATRNSPLHF. The CDR3 DNA reads as TGCAGCGTTGATGATTATACCAACAGGGCCACCAGAAATTCACCCCTCCACTTT.

V is TRBV27 and J is TRBJ1-5; D is unresolved. Deletions cut 3 bases from V and 3 bases from J, with 12 bases between. The CDR3 loop spans 15 amino acids. Germline CDR1 and CDR2: MNHEY and SMNVEV (reference sequence). This chain's CDR3 is CASSFSSGNNQPQHF. In DNA, the CDR3 is TGTGCCAGCAGTTTTAGCAGCGGGAACAATCAGCCCCAGCATTTT.